This T cell receptor (beta chain) appears in the sequencing data of a study of shared clonotypes between healthy human individuals. Study in general: CD8 memory received one plate per donor, CD8 naive two, CD4 memory three and CD4 naive three.

An assay was performed, and its level was deep. Genomic DNA from each subset was divided evenly over several immunoSEQ plates. Profiling relied on immunoSEQ multiplex PCR, and the TCRdb table lists in-frame clones only, not all of them. The sample yields roughly 2.2 million clones, roughly 93% seen once. Donors were healthy HIV-negative adults without recently reported acute infections or vaccinations. Germline CDR1 reads SGHRS; CDR2 reads YFSETQ. CDR3 size: 13 residues. Trimming left V 6 bases short and J 2 bases short, with 11 bases between. The source material was naive CD4+ T cells from PBMCs. Subset meaning: CD45RA+ positively selected. J is TRBJ1-2 and V is TRBV5-1; D is possibly TRBD1 (5 bases). This sequence originates from a man aged 18 to 30 in good health. Some clones in this sample may be carry-over from other donors' samples. The CDR3 is CASTWGENYGYTF. The DNA for the CDR3 is TGCGCCAGCACCTGGGGGGAGAACTATGGCTACACCTTC.